This TCR beta chain was observed in a study of blood T cell repertoires in COVID-19. Study summary: Donors in the United States, Italy and Spain gave samples during acute or convalescent COVID-19. In each case, the material was cDNA or gDNA derived from T cells, B-cell-depleted T cells, or PBMCs.

In the authors' workflow: Counts of nucleated cells, estimated from reference gene primer amplification, were obtained. The table came from immunoSEQ multiplex PCR; TCRdb's copy has only in-frame clones and leaves some out. V and J calls plus clone size are reproduced from that table; the DNA served to infer D and trimming. This sample has some 230,000 clones; around 83% occur once, and the top ten carry around 0.89%. The CDR3 consists of 16 residues. Germline CDR1 and CDR2: SGHDN and FVKESK. V lost 4 bases, J lost 6 bases, and 12 bases stayed unmatched. The genes are TRBV14 and TRBJ1-3; 7 nucleotides agree with TRBD1. Sequencing input: peripheral blood. This TCR was sampled from a man aged 35-49 years with acute or convalescent COVID-19. DNA for the CDR3: TGTGCCAGCAGCCGGCGCGACAGGGAGGTTCCAAACACCATATATTTT. This codes for CASSRRDREVPNTIYF. The entire variable domain, with the rest obtained from reference TRBV14 and TRBJ1-3, is as follows: EAGVTQFPSHSVIEKGQTVTLRCDPISGHDNLYWYRRVMGKEIKFLLHFVKESKQDESGMPNNRFLAERTGGTYSTLKVQPAELEDSGVYFCASSRRDREVPNTIYFGEGSWLTVV.